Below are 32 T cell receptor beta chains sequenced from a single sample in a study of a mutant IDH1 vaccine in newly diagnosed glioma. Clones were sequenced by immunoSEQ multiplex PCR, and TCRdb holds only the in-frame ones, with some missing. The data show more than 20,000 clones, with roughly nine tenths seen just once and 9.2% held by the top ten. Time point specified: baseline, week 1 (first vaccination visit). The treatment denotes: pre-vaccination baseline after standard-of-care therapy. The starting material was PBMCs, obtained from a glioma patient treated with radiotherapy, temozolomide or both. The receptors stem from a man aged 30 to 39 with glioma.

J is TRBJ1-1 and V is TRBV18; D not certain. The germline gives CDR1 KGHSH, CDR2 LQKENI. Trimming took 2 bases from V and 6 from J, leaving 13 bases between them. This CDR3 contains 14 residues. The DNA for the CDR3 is TGTGCCAGCTCACCAGCGACGATTTTTCCTGAAGCTTTCTTT. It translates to CASSPATIFPEAFF.

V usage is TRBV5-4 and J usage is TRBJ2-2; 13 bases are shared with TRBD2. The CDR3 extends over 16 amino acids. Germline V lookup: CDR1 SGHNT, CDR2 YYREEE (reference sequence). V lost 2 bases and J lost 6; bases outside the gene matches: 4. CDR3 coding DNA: TGTGCCAGCAGCTTCGGACTAGCGGGAGTAGCCGGGGAGCTGTTTTTT. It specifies CASSFGLAGVAGELFF.

The CDR3 nucleotides are TGCGCCAGCAGCGCAGGACAGCCGAACACTGAAGCTTTCTTT. Protein: CASSAGQPNTEAFF. This chain connects TRBV5-1 to TRBJ1-1; D perhaps matches TRBD1 (6 bases). CDR3 length equals 14 residues. Germline lookup yields CDR1 SGHRS and CDR2 YFSETQ. With 4 bases removed from V and 1 base from J, the gap between germline ends came to 11 bases.

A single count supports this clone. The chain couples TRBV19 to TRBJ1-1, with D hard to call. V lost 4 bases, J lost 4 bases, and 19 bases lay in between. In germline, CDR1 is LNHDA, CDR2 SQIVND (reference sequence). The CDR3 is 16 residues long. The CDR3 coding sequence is TGTGCCAGTAGTACCCTGGCGTCTCTGGAGGGCACTGAAGCTTTCTTT. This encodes CASSTLASLEGTEAFF.

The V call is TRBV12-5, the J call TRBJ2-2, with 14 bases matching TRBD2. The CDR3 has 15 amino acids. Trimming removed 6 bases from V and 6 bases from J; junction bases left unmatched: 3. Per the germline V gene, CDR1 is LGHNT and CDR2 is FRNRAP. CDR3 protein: CASGPGLAGAGELFF. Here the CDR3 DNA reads TGTGCTAGTGGACCGGGACTAGCGGGAGCCGGGGAGCTGTTTTTT.

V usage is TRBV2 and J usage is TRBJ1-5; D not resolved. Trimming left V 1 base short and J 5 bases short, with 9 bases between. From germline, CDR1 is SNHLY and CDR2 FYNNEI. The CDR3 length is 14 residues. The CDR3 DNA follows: TGTGCCAGCAGTGAAGAGGGATCATATCAGCCCCAGCATTTT. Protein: CASSEEGSYQPQHF.

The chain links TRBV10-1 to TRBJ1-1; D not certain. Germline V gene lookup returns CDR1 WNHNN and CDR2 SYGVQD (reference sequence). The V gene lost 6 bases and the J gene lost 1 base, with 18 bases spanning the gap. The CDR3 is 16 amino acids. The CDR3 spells CASRDSKAAPNTEAFF. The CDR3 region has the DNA TGCGCCAGCAGGGATTCGAAGGCGGCACCGAACACTGAAGCTTTCTTT.

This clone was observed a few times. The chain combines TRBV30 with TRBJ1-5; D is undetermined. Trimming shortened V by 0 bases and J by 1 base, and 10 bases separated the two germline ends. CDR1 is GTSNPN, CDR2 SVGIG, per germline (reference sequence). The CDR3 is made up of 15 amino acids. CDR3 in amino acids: CAWSVGYRSNQPQHF. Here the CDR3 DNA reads TGTGCCTGGAGTGTTGGCTACAGAAGCAATCAGCCCCAGCATTTT.

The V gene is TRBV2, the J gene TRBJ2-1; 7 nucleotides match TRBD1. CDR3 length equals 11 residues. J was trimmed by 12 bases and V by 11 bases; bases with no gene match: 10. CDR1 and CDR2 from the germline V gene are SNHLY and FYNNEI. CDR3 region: CAGTLGDRQFF. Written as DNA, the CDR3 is TGTGCCGGTACCCTAGGGGACAGGCAGTTCTTC.

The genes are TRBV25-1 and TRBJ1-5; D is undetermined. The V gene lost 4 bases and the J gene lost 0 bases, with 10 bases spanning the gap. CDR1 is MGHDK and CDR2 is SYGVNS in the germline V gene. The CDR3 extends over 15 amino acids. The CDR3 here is CASSGGIGSNQPQHF. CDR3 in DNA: TGTGCCAGCAGTGGTGGAATTGGTAGCAATCAGCCCCAGCATTTT.

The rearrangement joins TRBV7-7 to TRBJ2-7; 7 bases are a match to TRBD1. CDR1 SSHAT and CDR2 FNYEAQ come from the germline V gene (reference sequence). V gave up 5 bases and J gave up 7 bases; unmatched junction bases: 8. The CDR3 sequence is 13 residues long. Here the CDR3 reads CASSQDRLGEQYF. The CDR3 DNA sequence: TGTGCCAGCAGCCAGGACAGGCTGGGAGAGCAGTACTTC.

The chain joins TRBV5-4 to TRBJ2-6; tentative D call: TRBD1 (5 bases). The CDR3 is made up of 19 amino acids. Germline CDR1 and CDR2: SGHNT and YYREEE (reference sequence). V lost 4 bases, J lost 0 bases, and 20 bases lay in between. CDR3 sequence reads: CASSPSPARVSSGANVLTF. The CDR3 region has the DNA TGTGCCAGCAGCCCGTCCCCCGCCAGGGTGAGCTCTGGGGCCAACGTCCTGACTTTC.

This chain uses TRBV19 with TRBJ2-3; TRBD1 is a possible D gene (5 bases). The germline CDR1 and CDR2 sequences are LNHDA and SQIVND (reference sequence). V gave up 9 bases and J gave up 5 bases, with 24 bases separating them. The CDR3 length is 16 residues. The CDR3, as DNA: TGTGCCAGCTCCCCACAGGTTCACGTGGTGGGAGATACGCAGTATTTT. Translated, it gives CASSPQVHVVGDTQYF.

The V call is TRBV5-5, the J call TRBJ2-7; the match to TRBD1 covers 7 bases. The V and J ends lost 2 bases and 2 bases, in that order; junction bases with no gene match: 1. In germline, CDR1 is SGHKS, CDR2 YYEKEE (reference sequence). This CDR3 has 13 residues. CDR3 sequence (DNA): TGTGCCAGCAGCTTCGGGACAGCCTACGAGCAGTACTTC. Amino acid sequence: CASSFGTAYEQYF.

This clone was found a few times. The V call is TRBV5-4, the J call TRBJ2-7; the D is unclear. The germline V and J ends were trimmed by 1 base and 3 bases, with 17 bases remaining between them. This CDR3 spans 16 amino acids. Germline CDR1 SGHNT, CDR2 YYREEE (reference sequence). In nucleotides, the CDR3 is TGTGCCAGCAGCTTGCATGGAGTGCCACTCAGCTACGAGCAGTACTTC. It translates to CASSLHGVPLSYEQYF.

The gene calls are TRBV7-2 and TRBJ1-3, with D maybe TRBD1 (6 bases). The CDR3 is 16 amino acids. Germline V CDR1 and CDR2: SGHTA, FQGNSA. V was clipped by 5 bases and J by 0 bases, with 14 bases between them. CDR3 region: CASSRGGVASGNTIYF. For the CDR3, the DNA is TGTGCCAGCAGCCGAGGGGGAGTCGCCTCTGGAAACACCATATATTTT.

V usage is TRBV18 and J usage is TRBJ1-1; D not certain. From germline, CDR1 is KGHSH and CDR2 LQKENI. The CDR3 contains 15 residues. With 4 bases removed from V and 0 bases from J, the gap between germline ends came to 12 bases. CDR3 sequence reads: CASSRKQKLNTEAFF. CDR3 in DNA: TGTGCCAGCTCACGAAAACAGAAATTGAACACTGAAGCTTTCTTT.

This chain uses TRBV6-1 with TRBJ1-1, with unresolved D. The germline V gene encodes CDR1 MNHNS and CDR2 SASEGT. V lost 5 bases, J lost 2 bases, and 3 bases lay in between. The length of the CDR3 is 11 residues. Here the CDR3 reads CASSTNTEAFF. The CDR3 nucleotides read TGTGCCAGCAGTACAAACACTGAAGCTTTCTTT.

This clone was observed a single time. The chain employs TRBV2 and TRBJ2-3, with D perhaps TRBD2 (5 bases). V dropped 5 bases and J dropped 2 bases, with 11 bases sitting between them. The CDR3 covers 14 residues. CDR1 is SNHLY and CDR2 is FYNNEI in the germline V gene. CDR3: CASSPDWNTDTQYF. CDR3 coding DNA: TGTGCCAGCAGTCCGGACTGGAACACAGATACGCAGTATTTT. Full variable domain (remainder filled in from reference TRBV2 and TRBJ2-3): EPEVTQTPSHQVTQMGQEVILRCVPISNHLYFYWYRQILGQKVEFLVSFYNNEISEKSEIFDDQFSVERPDGSNFTLKIRSTKLEDSAMYFCASSPDWNTDTQYFGPGTRLTVL.

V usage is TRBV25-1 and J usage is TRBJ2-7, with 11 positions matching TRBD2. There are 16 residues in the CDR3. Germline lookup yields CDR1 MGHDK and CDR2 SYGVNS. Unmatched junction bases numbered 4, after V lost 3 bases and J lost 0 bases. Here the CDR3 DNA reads TGTGCCAGCAGTGACTTAGCGGGAGGGACCTCCTACGAGCAGTACTTC. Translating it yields CASSDLAGGTSYEQYF.

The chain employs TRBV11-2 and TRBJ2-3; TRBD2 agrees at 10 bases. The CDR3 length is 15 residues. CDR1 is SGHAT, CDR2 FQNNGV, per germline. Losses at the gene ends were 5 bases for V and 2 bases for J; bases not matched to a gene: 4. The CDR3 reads CASSLLAGTTDTQYF. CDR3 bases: TGTGCCAGCAGCCTACTAGCGGGGACCACAGATACGCAGTATTTT.

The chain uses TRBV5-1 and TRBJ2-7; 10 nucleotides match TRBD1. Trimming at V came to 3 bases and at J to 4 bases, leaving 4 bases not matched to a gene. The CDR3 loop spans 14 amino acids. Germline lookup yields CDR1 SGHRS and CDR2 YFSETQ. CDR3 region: CASSSPGQGYEQYF. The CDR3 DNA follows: TGCGCCAGCAGCTCTCCGGGACAGGGGTACGAGCAGTACTTC.

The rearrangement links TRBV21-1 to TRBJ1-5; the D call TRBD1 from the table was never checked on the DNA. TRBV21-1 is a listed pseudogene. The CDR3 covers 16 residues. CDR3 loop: CASSHQKGQGWQPQHF. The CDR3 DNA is TGTGCCAGCAGCCACCAGAAGGGACAGGGCTGGCAGCCCCAGCATTTT.

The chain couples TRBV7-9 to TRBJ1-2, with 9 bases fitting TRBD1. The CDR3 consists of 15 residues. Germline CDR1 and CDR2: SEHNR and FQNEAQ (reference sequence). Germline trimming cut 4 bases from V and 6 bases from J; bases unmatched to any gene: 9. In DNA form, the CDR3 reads TGTGCCAGCAGCTCTCGGGACAGGGAACATGATGGCTACACCTTC. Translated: CASSSRDREHDGYTF. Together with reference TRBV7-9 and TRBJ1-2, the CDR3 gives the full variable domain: DTGVSQNPRHKITKRGQNVTFRCDPISEHNRLYWYRQTLGQGPEFLTYFQNEAQLEKSRLLSDRFSAERPKGSFSTLEIQRTEQGDSAMYLCASSSRDREHDGYTFGSGTRLTVV.

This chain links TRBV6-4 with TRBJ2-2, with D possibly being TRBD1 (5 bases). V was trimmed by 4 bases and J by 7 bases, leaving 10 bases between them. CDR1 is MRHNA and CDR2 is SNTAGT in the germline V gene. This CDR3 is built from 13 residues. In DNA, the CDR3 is TGTGCCAGCAGTGGCTTCAGGGACGGGGAGCTGTTTTTT. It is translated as CASSGFRDGELFF.

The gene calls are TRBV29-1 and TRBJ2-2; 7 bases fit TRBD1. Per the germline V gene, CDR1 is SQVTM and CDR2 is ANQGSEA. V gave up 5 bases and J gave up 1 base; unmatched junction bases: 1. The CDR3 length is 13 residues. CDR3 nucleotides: TGCAGCGTTCGGACAGGGAACACCGGGGAGCTGTTTTTT. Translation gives CSVRTGNTGELFF.

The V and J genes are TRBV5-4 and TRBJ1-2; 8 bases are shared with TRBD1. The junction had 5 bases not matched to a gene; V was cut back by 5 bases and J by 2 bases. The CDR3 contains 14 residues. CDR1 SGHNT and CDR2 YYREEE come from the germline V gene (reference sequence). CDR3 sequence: CASRPDRANYGYTF. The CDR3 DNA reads TGTGCCAGCAGGCCGGACAGGGCCAACTATGGCTACACCTTC.

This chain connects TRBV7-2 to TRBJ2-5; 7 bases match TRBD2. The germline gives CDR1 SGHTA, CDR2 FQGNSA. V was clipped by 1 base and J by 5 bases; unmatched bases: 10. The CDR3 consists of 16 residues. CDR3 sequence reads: CASSLGRGGARETQYF. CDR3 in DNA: TGTGCCAGCAGCTTAGGTCGGGGAGGGGCCAGGGAGACCCAGTACTTC. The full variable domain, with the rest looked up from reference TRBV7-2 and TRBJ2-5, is GAGVSQSPSNKVTEKGKDVELRCDPISGHTALYWYRQSLGQGLEFLIYFQGNSAPDKSGLPSDRFSAERTGGSVSTLTIQRTQQEDSAVYLCASSLGRGGARETQYFGPGTRLLVL.

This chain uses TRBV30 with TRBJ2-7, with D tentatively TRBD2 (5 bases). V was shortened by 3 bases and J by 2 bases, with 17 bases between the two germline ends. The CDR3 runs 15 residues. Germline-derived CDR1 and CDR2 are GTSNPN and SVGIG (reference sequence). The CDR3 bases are TGTGCCTGGAGAAAGTTACTAGTATCGGCCTACGAGCAGTACTTC. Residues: CAWRKLLVSAYEQYF.

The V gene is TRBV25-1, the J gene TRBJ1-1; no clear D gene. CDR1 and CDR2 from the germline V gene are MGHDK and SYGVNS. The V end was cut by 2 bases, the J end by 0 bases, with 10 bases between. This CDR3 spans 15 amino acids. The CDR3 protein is CASSEASRLNTEAFF. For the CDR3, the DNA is TGTGCCAGCAGTGAAGCGTCCCGGTTGAACACTGAAGCTTTCTTT.

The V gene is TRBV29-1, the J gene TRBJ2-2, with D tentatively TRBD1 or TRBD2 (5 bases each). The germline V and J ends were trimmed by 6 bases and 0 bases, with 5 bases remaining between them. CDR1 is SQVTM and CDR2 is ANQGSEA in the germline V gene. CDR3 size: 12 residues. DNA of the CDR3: TGCAGCGTGGGGGCGAACACCGGGGAGCTGTTTTTT. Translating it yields CSVGANTGELFF.

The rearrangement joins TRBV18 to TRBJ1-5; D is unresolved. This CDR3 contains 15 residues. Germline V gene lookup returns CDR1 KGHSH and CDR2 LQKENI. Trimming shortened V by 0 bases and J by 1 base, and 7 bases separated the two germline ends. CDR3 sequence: CASSPPGWSNQPQHF. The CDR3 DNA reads TGTGCCAGCTCACCACCAGGGTGGAGCAATCAGCCCCAGCATTTT.